Each of the 4 T cell receptor beta chains below was sequenced from the same sample in a study of glioma-infiltrating T cells. Using RNA template, CDR3s of TCR alpha and beta were amplified with iRepertoire arm-PCR. TCRdb used MiXCR to reprocess the multiplex PCR reads, holding one entry per CDR3 protein. The table includes more than 3,000 distinct CDR3 sequences, 25% to 40% detected once. The specimen sequenced was glioma tissue, nonneoplastic brain tissue, or PBMCs (not recorded which). These receptors were collected from a human donor with low-grade glioma or glioblastoma, undergoing nonglioma brain surgery, or in good health (not recorded which).

The chain joins TRBV5-4 to TRBJ1-1; no firm D call. V lost 0 bases and J lost 5, with 14 bases in between. The germline V gene encodes CDR1 SGHNT and CDR2 YYREEE (reference sequence). The CDR3 is 15 amino acids. CDR3 DNA sequence: TGTGCCAGCAGCTTGGAGCATGGGCCTTGGACTGAAGCTTTCTTT. As protein: CASSLEHGPWTEAFF.

This clonotype was seen many times. The CDR3 here is CSALRQGSGGYTF. The CDR3, as DNA: TGCAGCGCACTCCGACAGGGATCAGGTGGCTACACCTTC. The chain employs TRBV29-1 and TRBJ1-2, with 7 bases lining up with TRBD1. The CDR3 is 13 amino acids. V trimming: 7 bases; J trimming: 7 bases; junction bases outside the gene matches: 12. Germline V CDR1 and CDR2: SQVTM, ANQGSEA.

The chain carries TRBV6-5 and TRBJ1-6; no clear D gene. V lost 6 bases and J 19 bases, leaving 22 bases between the germline ends. The CDR3 consists of 13 residues. CDR1 is MNHEY and CDR2 is SVGAGI in the germline V gene. CDR3 DNA sequence: TGTGCCAGCAGGGAGGAGCTAGCCTACGAGCAGCACTTT. Translating it yields CASREELAYEQHF.

The chain links TRBV7-9 to TRBJ1-5; D perhaps matches TRBD1 (6 bases). The ends were cut back, 5 bases at V and 0 bases at J, with 17 bases in the middle. The germline V gene encodes CDR1 SEHNR and CDR2 FQNEAQ (reference sequence). The CDR3 spans 17 residues. The CDR3 is CASSPTGAGYSNQPQHF. In DNA, the CDR3 is TGTGCCAGCAGCCCTACGGGGGCAGGTTATAGCAATCAGCCCCAGCATTTT.